What follows is one T cell receptor beta chain and its context. Its antigen target is currently unknown. Per-base qualities were not stored, and no clone one base away is much larger. The CDR3 sequence holds 13 residues, the cysteine and phenylalanine included. The sequence is cut down to CDR3 DNA, 39 bases in frame from base 1. Reading the germline V gene gives CDR1 ENHRY and CDR2 SYGVKD. Relative to germline, V is 4 bases shorter and J is 4 bases shorter, with 10 bases between their ends. This specimen comes from a study of Ad26.COV2.S vaccination and SARS-CoV-2 variants (dated by TCRdb to the early 2020s). Broadly, across the study: Donors in the vaccine arm were drawn from COV1001, a multicentre, randomized, double-blind, placebo-controlled phase I-IIa trial testing Ad26.COV2.S in healthy adults. Ad26.COV2.S was administered intramuscularly at 5 x 10^10 or 1 x 10^11 viral particles, either as a single shot or as two shots given 56 days apart. TCRbeta repertoire sequencing served as the tool for gauging how specific and how broad the SARS-CoV-2-reactive T cell receptors were following Ad26.COV2.S vaccination. The TCR-sequenced set comprised approximately 32 samples: around 20 Ad26.COV2.S vaccine recipients, 5 placebo recipients and 8 SARS-CoV-2 convalescent individuals. Trial participants were randomized into five groups of five, in which low-dose or high-dose Ad26.COV2.S was given once or twice, or placebo was given on both occasions. Investigators remained blinded to trial group allocation during experiments and outcome assessment. Paper-wide results and their limitations: Comparing responses between vaccine doses or regimens was not something the study was powered to do. Substantial breadth of spike-specific CD8+ and CD4+ T cell responses was reported after vaccination. Compared with placebo recipients, Ad26.COV2.S recipients showed higher spike-specific TCR breadth (P = 0.0014). It was noted by the authors that total T cell responses may have been underestimated by the TCR breadth and depth analyses. Vaccine and placebo recipients had comparable non-spike TCR breadth, which fits with the vaccine containing only spike.

The immunoSEQ Assay was used to sequence TCRbeta CDR3 regions. After extraction, genomic DNA underwent amplification by bias-controlled multiplex PCR, followed by high-throughput sequencing. Regarding the original processing steps: To quantify the absolute abundance of every unique TCRbeta CDR3 region, sequences were collapsed and filtered. T cell fraction was estimated by normalizing TCRbeta template counts to usable DNA, with usable DNA measured through amplification of reference genes found in all nucleated cells. Repertoire TCRs were annotated as SARS-CoV-2-specific when V gene, CDR3 amino acid sequence and J gene were exactly matched to a known reactive TCR set. MIRA supplied the reference SARS-CoV-2 TCR set, which was filtered for enrichment in COVID-19-positive ImmuneCODE repertoires so that public or cross-reactive TCRs were removed. Using the MIRA antigens, annotated TCRs were further analysed by specific ORF or by position within an ORF. Breadth was defined as annotated unique rearrangements over total unique productive rearrangements; depth was the summed frequency of those rearrangements. TCR breadth was compared between groups using two-sided Wilcoxon rank-sum tests. Entries here come from immuneACCESS through TCRdb and include only in-frame sequences with V and J called. Some clones fail to appear in such tables; in the studies checked, an unresolved V gene covers under half of the shortfall, and the cause of the remainder is unknown. V and J calls and clone size are given by that table; D and trimming were obtained from the DNA. The sample table shows 300,000 to 400,000 clones, and around four fifths are seen once. The ten largest clones capture 2% to 2.5% of the sample.

The treatment or condition label corresponds to: some 20 received Ad26.COV2.S at low or high dose, single or two shots; roughly five received placebo; per-sample allocation not given. For vaccine and placebo recipients, repertoires were sequenced using samples collected on day 63 after the first injection. In Cohort 1b, some 25 adults aged 18-55 years were enrolled at a single site in Boston, USA, between 29 July and 7 August 2020. Ad26.COV2.S consisted of a replication-incompetent adenovirus type 26 vector by which a prefusion-stabilized SARS-CoV-2 spike protein from the original Wuhan strain was expressed.

This sequence originates from a person between 18 and 65 years old who received the Ad26.COV2.S COVID-19 vaccine or a placebo. The material sequenced was peripheral blood, taken in a trial of Ad26.COV2.S vaccine versus placebo. The chain joins TRBV10-3 to TRBJ1-2; TRBD1 might be the D gene, on 5 matching bases. The nucleotide sequence reads TGTGCCATCAGTGGGGGGGAGCCCTATGGCTACACCTTC. Translated, this is CAISGGEPYGYTF.